This passage covers 29 T cell receptor beta chains from one sample sequenced in a study of Tregs in tolerant kidney transplant recipients. Measured with immunoSEQ multiplex PCR; TCRdb has only the in-frame clones, and not every one. The table has around 78,000 clones, 85% to 95% seen once. The sample here was Tregs from blood, taken before the transplant. These receptors all come from a human donor who received a combined kidney and bone marrow transplant.

This rearrangement joins TRBV5-6 to TRBJ2-7; 8 bases are shared with TRBD2. Germline lookup yields CDR1 SGHDT and CDR2 YYEEEE. The V and J ends lost 0 bases and 3 bases, in that order; junction bases with no gene match: 8. The CDR3 runs to 16 residues. The CDR3 DNA follows: TGTGCCAGCAGCTTGGCCGGTCGGGGGGGCGGCTACGAGCAGTACTTC. It codes for CASSLAGRGGGYEQYF. The full variable domain, rest sourced from reference TRBV5-6 and TRBJ2-7, is DAGVTQSPTHLIKTRGQQVTLRCSPKSGHDTVSWYQQALGQGPQFIFQYYEEEERQRGNFPDRFSGHQFPNYSSELNVNALLLGDSALYLCASSLAGRGGGYEQYFGPGTRLTVT.

The chain uses TRBV9 and TRBJ2-3; TRBD2 matches 12 bases. Trimming removed 3 bases from V and 4 bases from J; junction bases left unmatched: 6. The CDR3 runs 16 residues. The germline gives CDR1 SGDLS, CDR2 YYNGEE. The CDR3 here is CASSGMLAGGADTQYF. The CDR3 region has the DNA TGTGCCAGCAGCGGGATGCTAGCGGGAGGGGCAGATACGCAGTATTTT. Using reference TRBV9 and TRBJ2-3 for the parts outside the CDR3, the full variable domain is DSGVTQTPKHLITATGQRVTLRCSPRSGDLSVYWYQQSLDQGLQFLIQYYNGEERAKGNILERFSAQQFPDLHSELNLSSLELGDSALYFCASSGMLAGGADTQYFGPGTRLTVL.

This clone was recorded once. This sequence joins TRBV30 and TRBJ2-1, with D hard to call. Germline V lookup: CDR1 GTSNPN, CDR2 SVGIG (reference sequence). V lost 0 bases to trimming and J lost 9 bases, with 9 bases between them. The CDR3 is 12 residues long. DNA for the CDR3: TGTGCCTGGAGTGTAAAAGCGACTGAGCAGTTCTTC. Protein sequence: CAWSVKATEQFF. Full variable domain (remainder filled in from reference TRBV30 and TRBJ2-1): SQTIHQWPATLVQPVGSPLSLECTVEGTSNPNLYWYRQAAGRGLQLLFYSVGIGQISSEVPQNLSASRPQDRQFILSSKKLLLSDSGFYLCAWSVKATEQFFGPGTRLTVL.

The V and J genes are TRBV6-1 and TRBJ1-1; possible D gene TRBD1, 6 bases. Germline V CDR1 and CDR2: MNHNS, SASEGT. This CDR3 spans 13 amino acids. V lost 6 bases and J lost 3, with 11 bases in between. The CDR3 DNA reads TGTGCCAGCAGGCGAACAGGGTACACTGAAGCTTTCTTT. As protein: CASRRTGYTEAFF.

V is TRBV11-2 and J is TRBJ1-2; 10 nucleotides line up with TRBD1. Germline values: CDR1 SGHAT, CDR2 FQNNGV. The CDR3 is 14 residues long. V gave up 3 bases and J gave up 8 bases; unmatched junction bases: 6. The CDR3 coding sequence is TGTGCCAGCAGCTTTAGACAGGGGGCGCGAGGCTACACCTTC. Translating it yields CASSFRQGARGYTF.

The chain is built from TRBV6-6 and TRBJ2-2; D uncertain. Germline CDR1 reads MNHNY; CDR2 reads SVGAGI (reference sequence). The CDR3 contains 13 residues. Trimming left V 8 bases short and J 0 bases short, with 7 bases between. DNA of the CDR3: TGTGCCAGCTCCAGCCCGAACACCGGGGAGCTGTTTTTT. Translating it yields CASSSPNTGELFF.

The chain joins TRBV9 to TRBJ2-1; the match to TRBD2 covers 13 bases. The V and J ends lost 3 bases and 0 bases, in that order; junction bases with no gene match: 6. Germline V gene sequence: CDR1 SGDLS, CDR2 YYNGEE. There are 18 residues in the CDR3. CDR3 region: CASSGGGLAGTSYNEQFF. The CDR3 nucleotides read TGTGCCAGCAGCGGTGGGGGACTAGCGGGGACCTCCTACAATGAGCAGTTCTTC.

This clone has a handful of counts. The genes are TRBV11-1 and TRBJ2-5; possibly TRBD1 for D (7 bases). Trimming removed 0 bases at V and 5 bases at J, with 10 bases between. The CDR3 has 14 residues. The germline V gene has CDR1 SGHAT and CDR2 FQDESV (reference sequence). The CDR3, as DNA: TGTGCCAGCAGCTTAGCGCCAGGGGGGGAGACCCAGTACTTC. It codes for CASSLAPGGETQYF. The full variable domain, with the rest looked up from reference TRBV11-1 and TRBJ2-5, is EAEVAQSPRYKITEKSQAVAFWCDPISGHATLYWYRQILGQGPELLVQFQDESVVDDSQLPKDRFSAERLKGVDSTLKIQPAELGDSAMYLCASSLAPGGETQYFGPGTRLLVL.

This clone was picked up a small number of times. The CDR3 coding sequence is TGTGCCAGCAGCCTCTCGTACCAAGAGACCCAGTACTTC. This encodes CASSLSYQETQYF. This chain links TRBV11-2 with TRBJ2-5, with D uncertain. Germline CDR1 reads SGHAT; CDR2 reads FQNNGV. This CDR3 region has 13 residues. Trimming cost V 5 bases and J 0 bases, with 7 bases left between them.

The rearrangement uses TRBV6-4 and TRBJ2-2; D is uncertain. Germline V gives CDR1 MRHNA, CDR2 SNTAGT. The CDR3 length is 14 residues. V was pared by 5 bases and J by 3 bases, with 10 bases between. The CDR3 loop is CASSFSRDTGELFF. For the CDR3, the DNA is TGTGCCAGCAGTTTCTCTAGGGACACCGGGGAGCTGTTTTTT.

The chain carries TRBV30 and TRBJ2-7; TRBD2 is a possible D gene (7 bases). Germline CDR1 GTSNPN, CDR2 SVGIG (reference sequence). The germline V and J ends were trimmed by 3 bases and 6 bases, with 12 bases remaining between them. The CDR3 covers 12 residues. For the CDR3, the DNA is TGTGCCTGGAGGGGGGGAGGGGGCGAGCAGTACTTC. Amino acid sequence: CAWRGGGGEQYF.

A word on this clone: A read error may produce the germline difference seen at one junction end. Other DNA sequences in this sample translate to the same CDR3. The CDR3 DNA reads as TGTGCCAGCTCACCGGGGGGAGGGGCCAACGTCTTGACTTTC. Translation: CASSPGGGANVLTF. The chain combines TRBV18 with TRBJ2-6; 7 nucleotides agree with TRBD2. The length of the CDR3 is 14 residues. Germline loops: CDR1 KGHSH, CDR2 LQKENI.

V is TRBV5-1 and J is TRBJ2-5; D ambiguous. CDR3 length: 12 residues. V was clipped by 4 bases and J by 5 bases, with 9 bases between them. Per germline, CDR1 SGHRS and CDR2 YFSETQ. The chain's CDR3 is CASSPNGETQYF. In nucleotides, the CDR3 is TGCGCCAGCAGCCCAAACGGCGAGACCCAGTACTTC.

The CDR3 loop is CASSLTGVSGRYNEQFF. CDR3 in DNA: TGTGCCAGCAGTTTAACAGGGGTCAGCGGGAGGTACAATGAGCAGTTCTTC. V is TRBV11-2 and J is TRBJ2-1, with 9 bases matching TRBD2. The CDR3 is 17 amino acids. Germline V gives CDR1 SGHAT, CDR2 FQNNGV. The J segment lost 4 bases and the V segment lost 6 bases, leaving 13 bases of the junction unmatched.

The rearrangement uses TRBV19 and TRBJ2-7; TRBD1 aligns across 12 bases. The germline gives CDR1 LNHDA, CDR2 SQIVND (reference sequence). The V gene end was trimmed by 5 bases and the J gene end by 6 bases; junction bases not matched to a gene: 5. This CDR3 has 14 amino acids. CDR3 DNA sequence: TGTGCCAGTAGTTCCGGGACAGGGGGCCTCGAGCAGTACTTC. Its protein product is CASSSGTGGLEQYF.

This clone has a handful of counts. The chain has TRBV5-8 and TRBJ1-2; D not certain. In germline, CDR1 is SGHTS, CDR2 YDEGEE. The CDR3 has 14 residues. Deletions cut 4 bases from V and 3 bases from J, with 13 bases between. The CDR3 protein is CASSTPSSHYGYTF. The CDR3 coding sequence is TGTGCCAGCAGCACACCTTCAAGCCACTATGGCTACACCTTC.

The chain uses TRBV28 and TRBJ1-1; maybe TRBD1 (6 bases). Germline-derived CDR1 and CDR2 are MDHEN and SYDVKM. CDR3 length equals 13 residues. Trimming took 6 bases from V and 11 from J, leaving 19 bases between them. The CDR3 nucleotides are TGTGCCAGCAGCATTTTGGGGGGCGCGGAGGCTTTCTTT. Amino acids: CASSILGGAEAFF.

Only one count was recorded for this clone. The chain is built from TRBV7-9 and TRBJ1-1, with D uncertain. Germline CDR1 reads SEHNR; CDR2 reads FQNEAQ (reference sequence). Trimming pared 5 bases from V and 1 base from J, leaving 14 bases between. The CDR3 extends over 15 amino acids. CDR3 amino acids: CASSRHGVGNTEAFF. For the CDR3, the DNA is TGTGCCAGCAGCCGCCACGGAGTGGGGAACACTGAAGCTTTCTTT.

The J gene is TRBJ2-1, the V gene TRBV7-3; 7 nucleotides align to TRBD1. The CDR3 has 16 amino acids. V trimming: 4 bases; J trimming: 2 bases; junction bases outside the gene matches: 8. Germline V gives CDR1 SGHTA, CDR2 FQGTGA. CDR3 in DNA: TGTGCCAGCAGCTCGGACAGGCCCGGCGCCTACAATGAGCAGTTCTTC. This gives the protein CASSSDRPGAYNEQFF.

The rearrangement uses TRBV6-6 and TRBJ2-7; 12 bases map to TRBD2. CDR3 length: 15 amino acids. Germline V gene sequence: CDR1 MNHNY, CDR2 SVGAGI (reference sequence). V shed 6 bases and J 3 bases; nucleotides not matched to a gene: 6. Here the CDR3 DNA reads TGTGCCAGCAGGACTCGACTAGCGGGAGACTACGAGCAGTACTTC. The encoded protein is CASRTRLAGDYEQYF.

The chain joins TRBV6-1 to TRBJ2-3, with D possibly matching TRBD1 (5 bases). CDR3 size: 15 residues. Between the trimmed V and J ends, which lost 6 bases and 1 base, there was a span of 14 bases. From germline, CDR1 is MNHNS and CDR2 SASEGT. CDR3 DNA sequence: TGTGCCAGCAGATCAGGGATCCGGGGCACAGATACGCAGTATTTT. Translating gives CASRSGIRGTDTQYF.

The genes are TRBV11-2 and TRBJ2-5; the match to TRBD1 covers 10 bases. The CDR3 is 15 residues long. Germline V gives CDR1 SGHAT, CDR2 FQNNGV. J lost 5 bases, V lost 7 bases, and 10 bases had no gene match. CDR3 sequence reads: CASTSDRGSQETQYF. CDR3 coding DNA: TGTGCCAGCACCTCGGACAGGGGGAGTCAGGAGACCCAGTACTTC.

This chain links TRBV28 with TRBJ1-2; D unclear. CDR1 and CDR2 (germline): MDHEN, SYDVKM. CDR3 length: 11 amino acids. The CDR3: CASRANYGYTF. CDR3 bases: TGTGCATCCAGAGCTAACTATGGCTACACCTTC.

The rearrangement uses TRBV27 and TRBJ1-6; TRBD1 is a possible D gene (5 bases). V was trimmed by 5 bases and J by 0 bases, leaving 20 bases between them. Germline values: CDR1 MNHEY, CDR2 SMNVEV (reference sequence). The CDR3 is 19 amino acids. The CDR3: CASSHPRMKGSSYNSPLHF. The CDR3 region has the DNA TGTGCCAGCAGTCACCCCAGGATGAAGGGGAGCTCCTATAATTCACCCCTCCACTTT.

This chain links TRBV19 with TRBJ1-4; possibly TRBD1 for D (6 bases). This CDR3 has 16 residues. The germline V gene encodes CDR1 LNHDA and CDR2 SQIVND (reference sequence). Trimming stripped 5 bases from V and 4 bases from J, with 17 bases between. In DNA, the CDR3 is TGTGCCAGTAGTCCGCGGCGGGGACAAGATAATGAAAAACTGTTTTTT. Its protein is CASSPRRGQDNEKLFF.

J is TRBJ1-1 and V is TRBV28, with 7 positions matching TRBD1. The ends lost 5 bases at V and 4 bases at J; junction bases unmatched: 10. CDR1 MDHEN and CDR2 SYDVKM come from the germline V gene. The CDR3 sequence is 15 residues long. The CDR3 DNA is TGTGCCAGCAGTCCCCCCAGGGGGGTGGGCACTGAAGCTTTCTTT. This translates into CASSPPRGVGTEAFF.

The V call is TRBV28, the J call TRBJ2-3; 8 nucleotides align to TRBD1. Germline V lookup: CDR1 MDHEN, CDR2 SYDVKM. The J segment lost 3 bases and the V segment lost 6 bases, leaving 5 bases of the junction unmatched. The CDR3 runs to 14 residues. CDR3 DNA: TGTGCCAGCAGCACGACAGGGGAAACAGATACGCAGTATTTT. Its translation is CASSTTGETDTQYF.

The gene calls are TRBV11-2 and TRBJ2-7; 10 bases fit TRBD2. The CDR3 consists of 16 residues. V lost 1 base and J lost 5; bases outside the gene matches: 8. CDR1 SGHAT and CDR2 FQNNGV come from the germline V gene. The chain's CDR3 is CASSLGGLAGVHEQYF. In DNA, the CDR3 is TGTGCCAGCAGCTTAGGGGGTCTAGCGGGAGTCCACGAGCAGTACTTC. The whole variable domain, filled in from reference TRBV11-2 and TRBJ2-7, reads EAGVAQSPRYKIIEKRQSVAFWCNPISGHATLYWYQQILGQGPKLLIQFQNNGVVDDSQLPKDRFSAERLKGVDSTLKIQPAKLEDSAVYLCASSLGGLAGVHEQYFGPGTRLTVT.

The chain uses TRBV19 and TRBJ2-3, with TRBD1 matching 7 bases. This CDR3 is built from 14 residues. J gave up 4 bases and V 7 bases, and 8 bases lay outside the gene matches. Per the germline V gene, CDR1 is LNHDA and CDR2 is SQIVND (reference sequence). CDR3 DNA sequence: TGTGCCAGTAAACAGGGGATAGGGTCAGATACGCAGTATTTT. This gives the protein CASKQGIGSDTQYF.